This TCR beta chain came from a study of T cell responses to AZD1222 COVID-19 vaccine. This CDR3 has 15 amino acids. The ends were cut back, 6 bases at V and 2 bases at J, with 16 bases in the middle. CDR1 and CDR2 from the germline V gene are SNHLY and FYNNEI. Sequencing was performed with immunoSEQ multiplex PCR; in TCRdb, only in-frame clones are kept and a portion is missing. The data hold approximately 75,000 clones, with roughly 87% observed a single time. V and J are TRBV2 and TRBJ1-2; D ambiguous. The source was peripheral blood, collected 28 days after the second AZD1222 dose. This receptor was taken from an adult who received the AZD1222 COVID-19 vaccine. The CDR3 coding sequence is TGTGCCAGCAGCCCCGATATTCCGGGAAACTATGGCTACACCTTC. Translation gives CASSPDIPGNYGYTF.